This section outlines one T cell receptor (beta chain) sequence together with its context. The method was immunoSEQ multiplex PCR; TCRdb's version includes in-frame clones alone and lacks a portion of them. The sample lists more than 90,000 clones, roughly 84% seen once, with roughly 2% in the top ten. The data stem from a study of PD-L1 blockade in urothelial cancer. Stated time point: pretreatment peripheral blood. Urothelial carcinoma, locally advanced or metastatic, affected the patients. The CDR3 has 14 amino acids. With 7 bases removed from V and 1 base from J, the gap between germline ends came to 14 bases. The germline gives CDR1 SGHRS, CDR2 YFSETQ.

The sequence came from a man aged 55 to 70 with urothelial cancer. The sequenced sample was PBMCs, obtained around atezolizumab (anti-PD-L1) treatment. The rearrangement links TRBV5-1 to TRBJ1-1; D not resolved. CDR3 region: CASGPGFENTEAFF. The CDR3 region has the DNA TGCGCCAGCGGCCCGGGATTTGAGAACACTGAAGCTTTCTTT.